This entry lists 10 T cell receptor beta chains sequenced from one sample in a study of liver allograft versus peripheral blood T cells. Study-wide background: Transplanted-liver and recipient peripheral blood T cell receptor repertoires were compared.

TCRdb re-called the reads through MiXCR, storing one row per CDR3 protein. This sample has about 8,300 distinct CDR3 sequences, with over 15% found just once. Receptors originate from a human patient who had a liver transplant. Part of the T cell pool may stem from the graft donor.

This clonotype was counted between two and nine times. This rearrangement joins TRBV27 to TRBJ1-2; TRBD1 aligns across 9 bases. CDR3 length equals 12 residues. Trimming cost V 8 bases and J 2 bases; bases outside gene matches: 0. Germline lookup yields CDR1 MNHEY and CDR2 SMNVEV (reference sequence). The CDR3 sequence: CASGQGNYGYTF. The CDR3 DNA is TGTGCCAGCGGACAGGGGAACTATGGCTACACCTTC.

The chain couples TRBV20-1 to TRBJ1-3, with D uncertain. The CDR3 spans 13 residues. CDR1 and CDR2 from the germline V gene are DFQATT and SNEGSKA (reference sequence). Trimming pared 5 bases from V and 4 bases from J, leaving 12 bases between. As DNA, the CDR3 is TGCAGTGCTTACCCCCCGGGAGGAAACACCATATATTTT. Encoded protein: CSAYPPGGNTIYF.

The CDR3 region is CASSLWCEAFF. CDR3 sequence (DNA): TGTGCCAGCAGCCTATGGTGTGAAGCTTTCTTT. The chain combines TRBV3-2 with TRBJ1-1. TRBV3-2 has pseudogene status. The CDR3 totals 11 residues.

The chain recombines TRBV12-3 or TRBV12-4 with TRBJ1-2; D unclear. This CDR3 region has 15 residues. V gave up 4 bases and J gave up 5 bases, with 17 bases separating them. The CDR3 nucleotides are TGTGCCAGCAGTTCCGCGGACTGGGGTTGGTATGGCTACACCTTC. It specifies CASSSADWGWYGYTF.

This clonotype is medium-sized (0.01 to 0.1%) by share. The chain recombines TRBV9 with TRBJ1-3, with D possibly matching TRBD1 (5 bases). The CDR3 has 20 amino acids. The V end was cut by 5 bases, the J end by 1 base, with 28 bases between. Germline V gene lookup returns CDR1 SGDLS and CDR2 YYNGEE. CDR3 DNA sequence: TGTGCCAGCAGTCTAGGGCCCTTTGGCGAGGGGCCTGGGTCTGGAAACACCATATATTTT. Protein: CASSLGPFGEGPGSGNTIYF. The full variable domain, with the rest looked up from reference TRBV9 and TRBJ1-3, is DSGVTQTPKHLITATGQRVTLRCSPRSGDLSVYWYQQSLDQGLQFLIQYYNGEERAKGNILERFSAQQFPDLHSELNLSSLELGDSALYFCASSLGPFGEGPGSGNTIYFGEGSWLTVV.

This clonotype was picked up a small number of times. CDR3 DNA: TGTGCCAGCAGCCGTGGACAGGGGGCGGCTGGAAACACCATATATTTT. Translation: CASSRGQGAAGNTIYF. The gene calls are TRBV14 and TRBJ1-3, with 11 bases matching TRBD1. The germline V gene has CDR1 SGHDN and CDR2 FVKESK. This CDR3 region has 16 residues. The V segment lost 4 bases and the J segment 2 bases; nucleotides outside the gene matches: 4. Full variable domain (remainder filled in from reference TRBV14 and TRBJ1-3): EAGVTQFPSHSVIEKGQTVTLRCDPISGHDNLYWYRRVMGKEIKFLLHFVKESKQDESGMPNNRFLAERTGGTYSTLKVQPAELEDSGVYFCASSRGQGAAGNTIYFGEGSWLTVV.

Within the sample, this clonotype is medium-sized. The chain has TRBV7-2 and TRBJ2-7; 9 nucleotides align to TRBD2. Germline V gene sequence: CDR1 SGHTA, CDR2 FQGNSA. The CDR3 spans 20 residues. Germline trimming cut 2 bases from V and 1 base from J; bases unmatched to any gene: 18. The CDR3 nucleotides read TGTGCCAGCAGCTTATTTGGCCCCAGGGGCGGGGGGGCCCGTTCCTACGAGCAGTACTTC. This gives the protein CASSLFGPRGGGARSYEQYF. The full variable domain, its missing parts supplied by reference TRBV7-2 and TRBJ2-7, is GAGVSQSPSNKVTEKGKDVELRCDPISGHTALYWYRQSLGQGLEFLIYFQGNSAPDKSGLPSDRFSAERTGGSVSTLTIQRTQQEDSAVYLCASSLFGPRGGGARSYEQYFGPGTRLTVT.

At least ten counts were recorded for this clonotype. This chain joins TRBV19 and TRBJ1-1, with D perhaps TRBD1 (5 bases). This CDR3 spans 14 amino acids. With 8 bases removed from V and 3 bases from J, the gap between germline ends came to 16 bases. CDR1 and CDR2 from the germline V gene are LNHDA and SQIVND (reference sequence). As DNA, the CDR3 is TGTGCCAGTCTTAGTGGGGGGGGGTACACTGAAGCTTTCTTT. It yields the protein CASLSGGGYTEAFF.

This chain links TRBV2 with TRBJ1-1; 8 nucleotides line up with TRBD1. The CDR3 is made up of 14 amino acids. J gave up 1 base and V 5 bases, and 3 bases lay outside the gene matches. The V gene's germline CDR1 is SNHLY and CDR2 FYNNEI. Here the CDR3 DNA reads TGTGCCAGCAGTCGACAGGGGACGAACACTGAAGCTTTCTTT. This encodes CASSRQGTNTEAFF.

In its sample, this clonotype is medium-sized (0.01 to 0.1%). The chain links TRBV29-1 to TRBJ1-3, with unresolved D. The CDR3 runs to 11 residues. Germline V gives CDR1 SQVTM, CDR2 ANQGSEA. V was shortened by 6 bases and J by 0 bases, with 3 bases between the two germline ends. CDR3 DNA: TGCAGCGTGGGCTCTGGAAACACCATATATTTT. Its translation: CSVGSGNTIYF.